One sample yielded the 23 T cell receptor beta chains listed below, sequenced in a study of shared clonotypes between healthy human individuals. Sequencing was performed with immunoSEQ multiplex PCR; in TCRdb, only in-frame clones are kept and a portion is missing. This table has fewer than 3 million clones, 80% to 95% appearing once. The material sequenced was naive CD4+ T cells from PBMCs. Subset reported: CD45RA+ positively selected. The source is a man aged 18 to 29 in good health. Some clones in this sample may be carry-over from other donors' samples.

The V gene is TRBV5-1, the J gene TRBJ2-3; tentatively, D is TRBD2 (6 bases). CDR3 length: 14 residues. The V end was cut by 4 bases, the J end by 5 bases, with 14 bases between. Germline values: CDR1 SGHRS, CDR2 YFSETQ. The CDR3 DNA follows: TGCGCCAGCAGCCCGGCTGGGGGAGGAGATACGCAGTATTTT. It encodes CASSPAGGGDTQYF.

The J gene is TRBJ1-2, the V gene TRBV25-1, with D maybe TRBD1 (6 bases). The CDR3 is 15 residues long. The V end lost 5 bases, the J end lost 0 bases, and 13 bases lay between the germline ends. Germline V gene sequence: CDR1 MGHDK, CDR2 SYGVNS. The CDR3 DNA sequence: TGTGCCAGCAGTCCCGCAGGGACAACTAACTATGGCTACACCTTC. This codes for CASSPAGTTNYGYTF.

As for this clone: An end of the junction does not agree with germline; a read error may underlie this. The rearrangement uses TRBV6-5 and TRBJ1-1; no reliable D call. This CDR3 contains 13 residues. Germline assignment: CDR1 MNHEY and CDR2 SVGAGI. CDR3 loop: CASSDSGRTEAFF. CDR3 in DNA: TGTGCCAGCAGTGACTCCGGACGCACTGAAGCTTTCTTT.

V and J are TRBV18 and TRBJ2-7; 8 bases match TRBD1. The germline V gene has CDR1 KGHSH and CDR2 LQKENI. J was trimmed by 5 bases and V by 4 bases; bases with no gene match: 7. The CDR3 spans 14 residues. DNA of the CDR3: TGTGCCAGCTCACGCGGGACAGGCTGGGACGAGCAGTACTTC. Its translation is CASSRGTGWDEQYF.

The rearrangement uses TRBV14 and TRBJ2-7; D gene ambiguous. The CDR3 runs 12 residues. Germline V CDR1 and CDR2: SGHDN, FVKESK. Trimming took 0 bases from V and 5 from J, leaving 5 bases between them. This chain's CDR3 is CASSQDSNEQYF. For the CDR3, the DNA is TGTGCCAGCAGCCAAGACAGCAACGAGCAGTACTTC. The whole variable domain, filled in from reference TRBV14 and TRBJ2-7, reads EAGVTQFPSHSVIEKGQTVTLRCDPISGHDNLYWYRRVMGKEIKFLLHFVKESKQDESGMPNNRFLAERTGGTYSTLKVQPAELEDSGVYFCASSQDSNEQYFGPGTRLTVT.

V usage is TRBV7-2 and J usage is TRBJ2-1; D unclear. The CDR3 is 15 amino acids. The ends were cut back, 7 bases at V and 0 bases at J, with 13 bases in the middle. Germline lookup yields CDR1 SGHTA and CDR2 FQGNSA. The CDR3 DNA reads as TGTGCCAGCACAAAGTGGGCGGACTCCTACAATGAGCAGTTCTTC. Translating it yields CASTKWADSYNEQFF.

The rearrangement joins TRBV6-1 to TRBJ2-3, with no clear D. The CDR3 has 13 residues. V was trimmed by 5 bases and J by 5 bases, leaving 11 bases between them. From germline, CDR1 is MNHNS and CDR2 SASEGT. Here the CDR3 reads CASSPWPGDTQYF. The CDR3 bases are TGTGCCAGCAGTCCGTGGCCCGGAGATACGCAGTATTTT.

CDR3 protein: CASSHGVEQYF. The DNA for the CDR3 is TGTGCCAGCAGCCACGGGGTCGAGCAGTACTTC. The chain combines TRBV6-1 with TRBJ2-7, with D possibly matching TRBD2 (5 bases). Germline CDR1 MNHNS, CDR2 SASEGT. This CDR3 region has 11 residues. V lost 6 bases and J lost 6, with 9 bases in between.

The CDR3 loop is CASSLALTPGSIGETQYF. The CDR3 DNA sequence: TGTGCCAGCAGCTTAGCGCTAACCCCCGGGAGCATCGGAGAGACCCAGTACTTC. The rearrangement joins TRBV7-8 to TRBJ2-5, with D possibly TRBD2 on 6 matching bases. Germline CDR1 is SGHVS and CDR2 is FQNEAQ. V lost 0 bases to trimming and J lost 4 bases, with 21 bases between them. This CDR3 comprises 18 residues. The full variable domain, completed using reference TRBV7-8 and TRBJ2-5, is GAGVSQSPRYKVAKRGQDVALRCDPISGHVSLFWYQQALGQGPEFLTYFQNEAQLDKSGLPSDRFFAERPEGSVSTLKIQRTQQEDSAVYLCASSLALTPGSIGETQYFGPGTRLLVL.

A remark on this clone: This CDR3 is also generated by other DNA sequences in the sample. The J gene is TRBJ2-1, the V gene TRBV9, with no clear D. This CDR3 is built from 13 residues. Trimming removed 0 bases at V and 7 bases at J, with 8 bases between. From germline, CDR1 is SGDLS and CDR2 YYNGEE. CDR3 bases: TGTGCCAGCAGCGTAGGTTCGAGGAATGAGCAGTTCTTC. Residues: CASSVGSRNEQFF.

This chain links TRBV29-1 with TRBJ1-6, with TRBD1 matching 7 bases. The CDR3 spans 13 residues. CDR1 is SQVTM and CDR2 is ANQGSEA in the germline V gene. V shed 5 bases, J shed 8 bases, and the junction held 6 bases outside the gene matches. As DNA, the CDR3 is TGCAGCGTTTCCCAGGGGGAAGATTCACCCCTCCACTTT. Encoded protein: CSVSQGEDSPLHF.

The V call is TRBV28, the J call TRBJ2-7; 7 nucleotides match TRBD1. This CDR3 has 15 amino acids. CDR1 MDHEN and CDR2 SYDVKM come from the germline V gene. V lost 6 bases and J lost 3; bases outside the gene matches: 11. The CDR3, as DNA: TGTGCCAGCAGGAACAGGGGCCTCCCGTTCTACGAGCAGTACTTC. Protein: CASRNRGLPFYEQYF.

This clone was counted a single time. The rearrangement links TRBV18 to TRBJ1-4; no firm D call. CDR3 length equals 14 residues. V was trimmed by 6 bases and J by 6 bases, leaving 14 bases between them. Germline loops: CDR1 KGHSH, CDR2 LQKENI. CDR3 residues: CASSRAPRDEKLFF. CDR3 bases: TGTGCCAGCTCTCGGGCCCCGAGGGATGAAAAACTGTTTTTT.

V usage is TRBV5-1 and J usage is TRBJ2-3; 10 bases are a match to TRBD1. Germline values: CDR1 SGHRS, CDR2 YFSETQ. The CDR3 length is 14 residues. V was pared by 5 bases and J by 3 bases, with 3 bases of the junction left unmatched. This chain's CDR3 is CASRRTGGTDTQYF. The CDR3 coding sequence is TGCGCCAGCAGGAGGACAGGGGGGACAGATACGCAGTATTTT.

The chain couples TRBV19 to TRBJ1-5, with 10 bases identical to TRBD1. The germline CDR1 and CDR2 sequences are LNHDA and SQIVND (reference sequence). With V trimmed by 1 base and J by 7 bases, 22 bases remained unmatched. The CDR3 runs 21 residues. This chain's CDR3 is CASSIVSILETGGLPLQPQHF. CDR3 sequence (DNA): TGTGCCAGTAGTATAGTATCGATTCTCGAGACAGGGGGCCTACCGCTACAGCCCCAGCATTTT.

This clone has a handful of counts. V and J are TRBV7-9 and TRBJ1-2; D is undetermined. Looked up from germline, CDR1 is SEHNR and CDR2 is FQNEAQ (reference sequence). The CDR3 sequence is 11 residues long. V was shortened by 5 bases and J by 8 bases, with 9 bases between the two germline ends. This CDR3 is CASSPRAGYTF. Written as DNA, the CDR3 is TGTGCCAGCAGCCCACGGGCGGGCTACACCTTC. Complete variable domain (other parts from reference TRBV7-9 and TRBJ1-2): DTGVSQNPRHKITKRGQNVTFRCDPISEHNRLYWYRQTLGQGPEFLTYFQNEAQLEKSRLLSDRFSAERPKGSFSTLEIQRTEQGDSAMYLCASSPRAGYTFGSGTRLTVV.

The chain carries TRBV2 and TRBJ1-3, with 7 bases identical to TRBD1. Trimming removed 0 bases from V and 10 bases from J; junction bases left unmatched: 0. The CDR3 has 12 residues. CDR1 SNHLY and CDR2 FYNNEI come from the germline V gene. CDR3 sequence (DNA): TGTGCCAGCAGTGAAGCGACAGGGACCATATATTTT. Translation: CASSEATGTIYF.

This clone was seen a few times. The DNA for the CDR3 is TGTGCCAGCAGCGTAGATGGAGCGGATGGCTACACCTTC. This gives the protein CASSVDGADGYTF. The chain couples TRBV9 to TRBJ1-2; no clear D gene. CDR1 and CDR2 (germline): SGDLS, YYNGEE. Trimming removed 0 bases from V and 6 bases from J, with 9 bases in between. The CDR3 has 13 amino acids.

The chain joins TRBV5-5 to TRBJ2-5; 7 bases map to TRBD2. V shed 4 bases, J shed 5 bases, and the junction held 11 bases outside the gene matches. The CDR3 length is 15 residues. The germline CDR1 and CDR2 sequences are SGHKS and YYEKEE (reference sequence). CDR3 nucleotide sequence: TGTGCCAGCAGCGCGACTCTGACTAGCAAGGAGACCCAGTACTTC. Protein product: CASSATLTSKETQYF.

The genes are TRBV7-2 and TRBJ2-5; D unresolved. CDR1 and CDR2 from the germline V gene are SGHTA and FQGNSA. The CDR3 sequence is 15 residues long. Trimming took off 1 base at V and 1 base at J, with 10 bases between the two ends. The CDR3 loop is CASSLGAARQETQYF. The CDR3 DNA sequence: TGTGCCAGCAGCTTAGGGGCGGCCCGCCAAGAGACCCAGTACTTC.

CDR3: CASSLASGNNNEQFF. The CDR3 bases are TGTGCCAGCAGCTTAGCTAGCGGGAACAACAATGAGCAGTTCTTC. This rearrangement joins TRBV11-3 to TRBJ2-1; TRBD2 matches 9 bases. Germline CDR1 reads SGHNT; CDR2 reads YENEEA. Trimming at V came to 1 base and at J to 5 bases, leaving 3 bases not matched to a gene. This CDR3 spans 15 amino acids.

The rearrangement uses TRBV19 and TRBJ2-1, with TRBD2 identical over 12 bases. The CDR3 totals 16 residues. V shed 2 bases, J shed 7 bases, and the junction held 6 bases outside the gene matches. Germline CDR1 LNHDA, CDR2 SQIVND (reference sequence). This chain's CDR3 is CASSIPRTSGKNEQFF. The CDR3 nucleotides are TGTGCCAGTAGTATACCCAGGACTAGCGGGAAAAATGAGCAGTTCTTC.

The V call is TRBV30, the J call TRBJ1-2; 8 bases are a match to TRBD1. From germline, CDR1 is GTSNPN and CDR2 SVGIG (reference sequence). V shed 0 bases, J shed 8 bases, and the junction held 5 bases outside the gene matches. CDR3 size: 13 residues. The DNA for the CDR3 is TGTGCCTGGAGTGTGAGACAGGGGTTGGGCTACACCTTC. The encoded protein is CAWSVRQGLGYTF.